Below, one TCR beta chain is given with its context. This specimen belongs to a study of blood T cell repertoires in COVID-19. Only in-frame clones appear in the TCRdb table, and some are missing; sequencing was by immunoSEQ multiplex PCR. The data contain about 250,000 clones, 85% to 90% of them singletons. The CDR3 extends over 14 amino acids. V dropped 5 bases and J dropped 2; count of bases not matched to a gene: 4. The V gene's germline CDR1 is SEHNR and CDR2 FQNEAQ (reference sequence). The source is a man between 18 and 35 years old who had recovered from COVID-19. The V and J genes are TRBV7-9 and TRBJ2-5; 8 positions agree with TRBD1. Sequenced: PBMCs or T cells enriched from blood (not recorded which). In DNA, the CDR3 is TGTGCCAGCAGCCTGAGACAGGGGCAAGAGACCCAGTACTTC. Its protein product is CASSLRQGQETQYF.